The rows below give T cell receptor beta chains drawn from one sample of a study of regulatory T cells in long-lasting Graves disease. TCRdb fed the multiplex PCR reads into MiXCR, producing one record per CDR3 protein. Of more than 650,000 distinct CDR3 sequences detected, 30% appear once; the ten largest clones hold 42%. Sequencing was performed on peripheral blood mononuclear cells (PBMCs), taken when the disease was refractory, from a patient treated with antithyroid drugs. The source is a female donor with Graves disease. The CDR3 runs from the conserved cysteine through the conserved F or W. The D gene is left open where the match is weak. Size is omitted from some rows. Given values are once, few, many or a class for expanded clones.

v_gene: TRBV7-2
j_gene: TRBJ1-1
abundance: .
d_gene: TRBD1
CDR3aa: CASSLAPGIRGQTEAFF
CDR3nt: TGTGCCAGCAGCTTAGCCCCGGGGATTAGGGGGCAGACTGAAGCTTTCTTT

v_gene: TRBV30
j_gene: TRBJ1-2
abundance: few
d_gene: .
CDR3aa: CAWILDYGYTF
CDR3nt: TGTGCCTGGATCCTCGACTATGGCTACACCTTC

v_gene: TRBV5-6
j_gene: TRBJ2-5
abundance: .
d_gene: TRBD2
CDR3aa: CASSFLLLAGQETQYF
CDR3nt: TGTGCCAGCAGCTTCCTCCTCCTAGCGGGACAAGAGACCCAGTACTTC

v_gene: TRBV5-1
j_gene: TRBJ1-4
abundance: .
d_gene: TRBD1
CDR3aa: CASSGGTGVFEKLFF
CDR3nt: TGCGCCAGCAGCGGCGGGACAGGGGTTTTTGAAAAACTGTTTTTT

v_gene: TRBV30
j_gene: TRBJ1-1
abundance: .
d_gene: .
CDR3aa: CAWSVPFQGLRAFF
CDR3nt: TGTGCCTGGAGTGTTCCGTTTCAGGGCCTGAGGGCTTTCTTT

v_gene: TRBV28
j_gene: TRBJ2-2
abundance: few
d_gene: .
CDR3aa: CAARGGGSVGTGELFF
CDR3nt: TGTGCCGCCAGGGGAGGCGGGAGTGTCGGCACCGGGGAGCTGTTTTTT

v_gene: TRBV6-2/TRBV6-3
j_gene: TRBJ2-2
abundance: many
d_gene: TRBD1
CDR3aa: CASSDGTGGTGELFF
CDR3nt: TGTGCCAGCAGTGACGGGACAGGGGGCACCGGGGAGCTGTTTTTT

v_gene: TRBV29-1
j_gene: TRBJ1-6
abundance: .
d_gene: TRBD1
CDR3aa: CSVEVGTGGLMGSNTLHF
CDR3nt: TGCAGCGTCGAAGTCGGGACAGGGGGCCTGATGGGCTCGAATACCCTCCACTTT

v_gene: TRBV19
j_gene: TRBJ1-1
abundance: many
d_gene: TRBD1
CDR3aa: CASRGTGATEAFF
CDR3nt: TGTGCCAGCAGAGGGACAGGGGCCACTGAAGCTTTCTTT

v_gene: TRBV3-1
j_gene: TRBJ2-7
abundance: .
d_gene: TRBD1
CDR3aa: CASSPTGAEYEQYF
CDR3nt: TGTGCCAGCAGCCCGACAGGGGCGGAGTACGAGCAGTACTTC

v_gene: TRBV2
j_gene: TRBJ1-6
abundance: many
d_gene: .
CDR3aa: CASTQELLRSPLHF
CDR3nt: TGTGCCAGCACACAGGAATTATTGAGATCACCCCTCCACTTT

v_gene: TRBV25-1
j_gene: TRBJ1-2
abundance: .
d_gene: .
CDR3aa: CASSEPGQVYGYTF
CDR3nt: TGTGCCAGCAGTGAACCCGGGCAGGTGTATGGCTACACCTTC

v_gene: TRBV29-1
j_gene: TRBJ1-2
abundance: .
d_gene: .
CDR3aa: CSVEDLDSRGYTF
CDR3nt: TGCAGCGTTGAAGATCTGGACAGCAGAGGCTACACCTTC

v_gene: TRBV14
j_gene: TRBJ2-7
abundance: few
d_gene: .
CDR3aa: CASSRETRTSEQYF
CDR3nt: TGTGCCAGCAGCCGGGAAACTAGGACCTCCGAGCAGTACTTC

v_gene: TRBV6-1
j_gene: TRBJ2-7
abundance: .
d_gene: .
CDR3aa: CASISTLRTIGEQYF
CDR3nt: TGTGCCAGCATCTCTACCCTAAGAACAATTGGGGAGCAGTACTTC

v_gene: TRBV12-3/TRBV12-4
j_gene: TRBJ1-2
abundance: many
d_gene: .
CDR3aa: CASSLSIGTLHYGYTF
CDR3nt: TGTGCCAGCAGTTTATCCATCGGAACCCTACACTATGGCTACACCTTC

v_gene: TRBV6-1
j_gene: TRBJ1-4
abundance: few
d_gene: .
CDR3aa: CASSNRRATNEKLFF
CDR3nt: TGTGCCAGCAGTAACCGGCGGGCAACTAATGAAAAACTGTTTTTT

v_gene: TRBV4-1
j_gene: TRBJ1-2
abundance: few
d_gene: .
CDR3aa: CASSQASGTSVFGYTF
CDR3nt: TGCGCCAGCAGCCAAGCCTCCGGGACATCCGTCTTTGGCTACACCTTC

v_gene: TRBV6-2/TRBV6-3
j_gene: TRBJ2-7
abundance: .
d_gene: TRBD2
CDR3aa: CASSLTSGGEQYF
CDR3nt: TGTGCCAGCAGCCTTACTAGCGGGGGCGAGCAGTACTTC

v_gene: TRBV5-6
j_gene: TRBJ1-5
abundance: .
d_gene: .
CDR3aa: CASSGRGPNGSPQHF
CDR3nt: TGTGCCAGCAGCGGGAGGGGACCCAACGGATCGCCCCAGCATTTT

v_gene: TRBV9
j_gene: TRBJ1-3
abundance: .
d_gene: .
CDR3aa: CASSVGGGSGNTIYF
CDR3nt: TGTGCCAGCAGCGTCGGGGGAGGCTCTGGAAACACCATATATTTT

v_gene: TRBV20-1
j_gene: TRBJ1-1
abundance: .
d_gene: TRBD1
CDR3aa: CSAWTGGVGDPEAFF
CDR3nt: TGCAGTGCTTGGACAGGGGGCGTCGGTGACCCTGAAGCTTTCTTT

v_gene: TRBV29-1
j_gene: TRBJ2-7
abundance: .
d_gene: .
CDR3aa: CSAESRDTYEQYF
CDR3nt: TGCAGCGCTGAGTCCAGGGACACCTACGAGCAGTACTTC

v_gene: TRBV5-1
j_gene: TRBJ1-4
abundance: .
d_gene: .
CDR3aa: CASSLSGELMEKLFF
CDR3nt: TGCGCCAGCAGCTTGAGTGGGGAATTGATGGAAAAACTGTTTTTT

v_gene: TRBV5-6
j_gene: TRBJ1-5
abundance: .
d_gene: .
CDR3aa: CASSLAGVNSNQPQHF
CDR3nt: TGTGCCAGCAGCTTGGCCGGCGTCAATAGCAATCAGCCCCAGCATTTT

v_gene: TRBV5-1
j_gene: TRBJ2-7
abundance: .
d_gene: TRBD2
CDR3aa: CASSSSGLSYEQYF
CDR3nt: TGCGCCAGCAGCTCTAGCGGCCTCTCCTACGAGCAGTACTTC

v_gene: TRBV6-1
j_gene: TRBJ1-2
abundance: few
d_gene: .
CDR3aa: CASSELIGAANYGYTF
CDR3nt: TGTGCCAGCAGTGAACTCATCGGAGCTGCTAACTATGGCTACACCTTC

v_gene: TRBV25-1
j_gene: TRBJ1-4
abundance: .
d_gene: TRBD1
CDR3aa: CASRALGQGREKLFF
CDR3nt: TGTGCCAGCAGAGCCCTGGGACAGGGAAGGGAAAAACTGTTTTTT

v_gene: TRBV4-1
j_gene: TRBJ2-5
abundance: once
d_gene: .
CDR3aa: CASSPEGMRGQETQYF
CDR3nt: TGCGCCAGCAGCCCCGAAGGCATGAGAGGGCAAGAGACCCAGTACTTC

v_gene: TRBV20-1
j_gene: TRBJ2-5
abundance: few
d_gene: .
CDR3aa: CSARDRRRETQYF
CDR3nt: TGCAGTGCTAGAGACCGGCGACGAGAGACCCAGTACTTC

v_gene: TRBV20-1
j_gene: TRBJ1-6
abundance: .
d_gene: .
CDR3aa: CSARAPTGITNSPLHF
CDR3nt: TGCAGTGCTAGAGCCCCCACAGGGATAACTAATTCACCCCTCCACTTT

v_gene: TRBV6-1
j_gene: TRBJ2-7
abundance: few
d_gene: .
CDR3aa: CASSVGPYEQYF
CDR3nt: TGTGCCAGCAGCGTCGGTCCCTACGAGCAGTACTTC

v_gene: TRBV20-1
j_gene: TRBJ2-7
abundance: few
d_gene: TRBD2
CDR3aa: CSAIPGLAGGPSEQYF
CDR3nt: TGCAGTGCGATTCCGGGACTAGCGGGGGGCCCCTCCGAGCAGTACTTC

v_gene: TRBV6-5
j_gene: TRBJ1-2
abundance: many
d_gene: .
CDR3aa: CASSYSGEYGYTF
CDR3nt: TGTGCCAGCAGTTACTCCGGGGAGTATGGCTACACCTTC

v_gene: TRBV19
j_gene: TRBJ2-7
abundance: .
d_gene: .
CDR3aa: CASSTAGGYEQYF
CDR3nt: TGTGCCAGTAGTACCGCCGGGGGCTACGAGCAGTACTTC

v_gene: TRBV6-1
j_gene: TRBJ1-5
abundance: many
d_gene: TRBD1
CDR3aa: CASSRRTGATQPQHF
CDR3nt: TGTGCCAGCAGTCGAAGGACAGGGGCGACTCAGCCCCAGCATTTT

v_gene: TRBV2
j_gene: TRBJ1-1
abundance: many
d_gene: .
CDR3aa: CASSDDLGSTEAFF
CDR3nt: TGTGCCAGCAGTGACGATTTGGGGTCCACTGAAGCTTTCTTT

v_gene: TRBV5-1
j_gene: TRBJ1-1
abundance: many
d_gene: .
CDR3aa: CASSPGQRNTEAFF
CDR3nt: TGTGCCAGCTCACCAGGACAGAGAAACACTGAAGCTTTCTTT

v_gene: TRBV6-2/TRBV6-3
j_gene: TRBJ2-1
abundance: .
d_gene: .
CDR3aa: CASSLVGLARNNEQFF
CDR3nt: TGTGCCAGCAGCCTCGTAGGGCTAGCGAGGAACAATGAGCAGTTCTTC

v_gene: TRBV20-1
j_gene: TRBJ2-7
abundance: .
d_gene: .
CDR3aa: CSASRVKDEQYF
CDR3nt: TGCAGTGCTAGTCGTGTTAAGGACGAGCAGTACTTC

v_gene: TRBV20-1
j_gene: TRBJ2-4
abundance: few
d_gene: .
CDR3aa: CSVFEAAKNIQYF
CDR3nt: TGCAGTGTCTTTGAGGCGGCCAAAAACATTCAGTACTTC

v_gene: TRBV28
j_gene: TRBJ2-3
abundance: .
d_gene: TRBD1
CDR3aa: CASSLSRDRGHTQYF
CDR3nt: TGTGCCAGCAGTTTGTCCCGGGACAGGGGTCATACGCAGTATTTT

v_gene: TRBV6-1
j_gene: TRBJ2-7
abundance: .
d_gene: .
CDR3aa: CASSEFWYDEQYF
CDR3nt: TGTGCCAGCAGTGAATTTTGGTACGACGAGCAGTACTTC

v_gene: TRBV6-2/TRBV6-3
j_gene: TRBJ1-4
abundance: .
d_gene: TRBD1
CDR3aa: CASSYTGVTNEKLFF
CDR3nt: TGTGCCAGCAGTTATACAGGGGTCACTAATGAAAAACTGTTTTTT

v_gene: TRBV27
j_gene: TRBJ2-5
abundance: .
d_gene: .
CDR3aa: CASSPAGWVETQYF
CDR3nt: TGTGCCAGCAGCCCCGCGGGGTGGGTAGAGACCCAGTACTTC